Sequencing of this T cell receptor (beta chain) was carried out in a study of blood T cell repertoires in COVID-19. Profiled with immunoSEQ multiplex PCR; TCRdb holds only in-frame clones, not every one. Altogether 200,000 to 300,000 clones are present, approximately 80% being singletons, with the ten largest covering 4% to 4.5%. The V end lost 2 bases, the J end lost 2 bases, and 9 bases lay between the germline ends. CDR3 length: 15 residues. CDR1 is SGHTA, CDR2 FQGTGA, per germline. V is TRBV7-3 and J is TRBJ2-2, with a possible D match to TRBD1 (6 bases). Sequenced sample: peripheral blood. The clonotype comes from a man between 60 and 75 years old with acute or convalescent COVID-19. As DNA, the CDR3 is TGTGCCAGCAGCTTAGGGACACTTAACACCGGGGAGCTGTTTTTT. Protein product: CASSLGTLNTGELFF.